The 4 T cell receptor beta chains given below trace back to one sample, sequenced in a study of CD8 T cells in Susac syndrome. Reverse transcription of roughly 0.5 to 1 ug RNA was carried out with random hexamers. TCRdb recomputed calls from the immunoSEQ multiplex PCR reads with MiXCR, one row per CDR3 protein. Among fewer than 150,000 distinct CDR3 sequences, about 94% were seen once, and the ten largest hold 0.25% to 0.3%. Source material: CD8+ T cells from PBMCs. The receptor source for this set is a human donor in good health.

This clonotype occurred once. CDR3 nucleotide sequence: TGTGCCACCAGTGATAATGCGGGAGGAGATAACAATGAGCAGTTCTTC. Amino acids: CATSDNAGGDNNEQFF. The chain couples TRBV24-1 to TRBJ2-1, with 8 positions matching TRBD2. The CDR3 consists of 16 residues. The V and J ends lost 3 bases and 5 bases, in that order; junction bases with no gene match: 8. Germline CDR1 and CDR2: KGHDR and SFDVKD.

This clonotype was seen a single time. V and J are TRBV2 and TRBJ2-2; D remains ambiguous. The ends were cut back, 6 bases at V and 6 bases at J, with 8 bases in the middle. Germline lookup yields CDR1 SNHLY and CDR2 FYNNEI. The CDR3 is 12 residues long. CDR3 amino acids: CASRLPSGELFF. CDR3 sequence (DNA): TGTGCCAGCAGACTCCCCTCCGGGGAGCTGTTTTTT.

This sequence joins TRBV6-5 and TRBJ1-3; no clear D gene. The length of the CDR3 is 14 residues. Germline V gene data show CDR1 as MNHEY and CDR2 as SVGAGI. The V gene lost 5 bases and the J gene lost 4 bases, with 12 bases spanning the gap. The CDR3 coding sequence is TGTGCCAGCAGTGAATTAGCTGCCGGAAACACCATATATTTT. This gives the protein CASSELAAGNTIYF.

The chain uses TRBV29-1 and TRBJ2-1; D is perhaps TRBD1 (5 bases). Germline CDR1 is SQVTM and CDR2 is ANQGSEA. The CDR3 runs 11 residues. V lost 8 bases, J lost 8 bases, and 13 bases lay in between. CDR3 region: CSFLQGDEQFF. DNA of the CDR3: TGCAGCTTCTTGCAGGGTGATGAGCAGTTCTTC.